This T cell receptor (beta chain) was sequenced in a study of blood T cell repertoires in COVID-19. This clone has a handful of counts. Original processing notes: Using reference gene primer amplification, nucleated cell counts were estimated. TCRdb's copy holds only in-frame clones and misses some; the assay was immunoSEQ multiplex PCR. V, J and clone size are taken as reported in that table, and D and trimming were inferred from the DNA itself. The data contain about 360,000 clones, more than 70% of them singletons. Trimming took off 6 bases at V and 2 bases at J, with 11 bases between the two ends. CDR3 size: 14 residues. Germline CDR1 is MNHEY and CDR2 is SVGAGI.

The gene calls are TRBV6-5 and TRBJ1-3; maybe TRBD1 (6 bases). The specimen sequenced was PBMCs or T cells enriched from blood (not recorded which). The sequence derives from a man aged 35 to 55 in a cohort exposed to, infected with or recovered from COVID-19 (not recorded which). The CDR3 region has the DNA TGTGCCAGCAGGAAACAGGGAACTGGAAACACCATATATTTT. Translating it yields CASRKQGTGNTIYF.